Here is one T cell receptor beta chain with its context. No cognate antigen has been identified for it. Base quality data are lacking; no much larger clone is found one base away. Systemically healthy Caucasian individuals from Russia, 35 to 40 in total and aged about 6 to 95 years, were included as donors. Each donor gave around 9.5 milliliters of peripheral blood, collected into EDTA-treated Vacutainer tubes. Ficoll-Paque density-gradient centrifugation was used to isolate PBMCs, with at least 6.5 million obtained per sample. Total RNA was extracted from PBMCs with Trizol reagent, with at least 5 micrograms obtained per sample. The percentages of naive CD45RAhigh/CD27high T cells were determined by flow cytometry on a PBMC aliquot from every donor. This sample was taken from a study of blood T cells in healthy people across ages (dated by TCRdb to between 2014 and 2017). Looking at the study overall: In model experiments, template switching captured about one uniquely barcoded TCR beta cDNA molecule for every two T cells. The study measured age-related changes in TCR beta repertoire diversity using deep sequencing normalized with unique cDNA molecular identifiers. The study analyzed two additional independent replicas of 1 million unique cDNA reads from the same blood draw for two donors, one aged 18 to 30 and one aged 80 or older. Donors were grouped into four age groups: young (average roughly 15 years), middle-aged (under 40), aged (approximately 58) and long-lived (over 80). Donors of different ages were randomly distributed across sequencing lanes to avoid experimental bias.

V lost 5 bases and J lost 0 bases; the stretch between them is 14 bases long. CDR3 length: 15 amino acids, cysteine to phenylalanine. The entry retains the CDR3 DNA only, 45 bases that are in frame from base 1. Based on the germline V gene, the CDR1 and CDR2 sequences are MDHEN and SYDVKM. Results and caveats for the whole study, not just this receptor: Estimates of total diversity based on one million sequenced T cells were regarded as lower bounds and as underestimates. As age increased, observed TCR beta diversity per million T cells dropped in a roughly linear way, and a significant reduction was already evident by age 40. The CMV infection status of donors was not known, potentially confounding age-related changes in expanded clonotypes. Compared with the aged group, the long-lived group had more naive CD4+ T cells, fewer expanded clones and increased TCR diversity, suggesting age selection. Conclusive comparison of naive and antigen-experienced compartments was prevented by the profiling of bulk unsorted PBMCs. There was a strong correlation between observed TCR beta diversity and the percentage of naive T cells measured by flow cytometry.

Receptor amplification or capture employed 5' RACE. Sequencing took place on an Illumina HiSeq 2500. A second PCR of roughly 7 to 11 cycles was performed with a sample-barcoded 5' primer and a J-beta primer mix. A template-switch 5' adaptor carrying 12 random nucleotides introduced a unique molecular identifier onto each TCR beta cDNA molecule. At least 2.5 million CDR3-containing paired-end reads were obtained from each sample. All of the RNA was converted into first-strand cDNA using the Mint cDNA synthesis kit, with a TRBC-specific oligonucleotide serving as the primer. Following uracil-DNA glycosylase treatment, a first 18-cycle PCR with universal primers M1SS and BC2_uni_R was performed on all cDNA. The authors' analysis ran thus. Normalization of each sample was performed by random selection of 1 million high-quality reads, each carrying a distinct molecular identifier. Reads with shared molecular identifiers were discarded instead of being binned into consensus sequences. MiTCR, with a Q25 quality threshold and the strictest error-elimination algorithm, was used for CDR3 identification, clonotype clustering and error correction. A nonparametric unseen species model with Euler transformation was used to estimate lower-bound total TCR beta diversity. TCRdb trimmed public reads at Q25 via fastp, called clones via MiXCR and kept in-frame beta chains. Merged by CDR3 protein, the rows form single entries marked with the most common genes and DNA. TCRdb's processing, not the study's, gives the V and J calls here. The table for this sample lists 550,000 to 600,000 distinct CDR3 sequences; less than 60% of them were counted only once. 20% to 25% of the sample comes from the top ten.

The specimen sequenced was blood. This receptor was identified in a man older than 75 in good health. The rearranged segments are TRBV28 and TRBJ2-7; possibly the D gene is TRBD1, per 6 matching bases. For the CDR3, the sequence is CASSPPGHSSYEQYF. The DNA reads TGTGCCAGCAGTCCCCCGGGACACAGCTCCTACGAGCAGTACTTC.